These 9 T cell receptor beta chains share one sample of origin, sequenced in a study of blood T cell repertoires in COVID-19. Sequencing used immunoSEQ multiplex PCR; TCRdb keeps in-frame clones, though not all of them. The table lists 250,000 to 350,000 clones, approximately 86% of them singletons. Sequences were obtained from peripheral blood. These receptors originate from a man aged 18-30 years with active or convalescent COVID-19.

The V call is TRBV6-5, the J call TRBJ2-1, with 12 nucleotides matching TRBD2. CDR3 length: 16 amino acids. Germline values: CDR1 MNHEY, CDR2 SVGAGI. V was clipped by 4 bases and J by 6 bases; unmatched bases: 7. CDR3: CASSFLLAGGRNEQFF. The DNA of the CDR3 is TGTGCCAGCAGTTTCTTACTAGCGGGGGGCCGCAATGAGCAGTTCTTC.

The chain is built from TRBV5-4 and TRBJ2-1; D gene ambiguous. Germline CDR1 and CDR2: SGHNT and YYREEE (reference sequence). Trimming left V 0 bases short and J 10 bases short, with 11 bases between. The CDR3 is 13 residues long. For the CDR3, the DNA is TGTGCCAGCAGCTTGGTGGAGTCAAGGGAGCAGTTCTTC. Translated, it gives CASSLVESREQFF.

The CDR3 DNA follows: TGTGCCAGTAGTAACTTTCCTAGCGGGGTCTCCAATACGCAGTATTTT. Residues: CASSNFPSGVSNTQYF. This chain links TRBV19 with TRBJ2-3, with 9 bases matching TRBD2. Germline trimming cut 4 bases from V and 7 bases from J; bases unmatched to any gene: 12. This CDR3 is 16 amino acids long. CDR1 and CDR2 from the germline V gene are LNHDA and SQIVND (reference sequence).

In DNA form, the CDR3 reads TGCGCCAGTTCCTCACAGGGGGCAACGGGTCAGCCCCAGCATTTT. Its translation is CASSSQGATGQPQHF. The J gene is TRBJ1-5, the V gene TRBV5-1, with 9 bases lining up with TRBD1. This CDR3 comprises 15 residues. Germline assignment: CDR1 SGHRS and CDR2 YFSETQ. V trimming: 8 bases; J trimming: 6 bases; junction bases outside the gene matches: 12.

The rearrangement joins TRBV12-3 or TRBV12-4 to TRBJ1-3, with unresolved D. CDR3 length equals 13 residues. V was pared by 7 bases and J by 3 bases, with 10 bases between. CDR3 nucleotide sequence: TGTGCCAGCACCCCCCGGGGTGGAAACACCATATATTTT. Protein: CASTPRGGNTIYF.

The V and J genes are TRBV9 and TRBJ2-5; 8 positions match TRBD1. This CDR3 region has 15 residues. Germline V gene data show CDR1 as SGDLS and CDR2 as YYNGEE. The V gene end was trimmed by 2 bases and the J gene end by 1 base; junction bases not matched to a gene: 4. CDR3 sequence (DNA): TGTGCCAGCAGCGTGGCAGGGGGCCCCCAAGAGACCCAGTACTTC. This sequence encodes CASSVAGGPQETQYF.

The chain's CDR3 is CASSLGAVEAFF. CDR3 DNA: TGTGCCAGCAGTTTAGGGGCAGTAGAAGCTTTCTTT. The chain couples TRBV12-3 or TRBV12-4 to TRBJ1-1; no firm D call. Trimming cost V 1 base and J 8 bases, with 8 bases left between them. The CDR3 totals 12 residues.

V is TRBV5-1 and J is TRBJ1-1; D is uncertain. Germline values: CDR1 SGHRS, CDR2 YFSETQ. The ends were cut back, 0 bases at V and 2 bases at J, with 8 bases in the middle. The CDR3 is 14 residues long. CDR3 protein: CASSLESTNTEAFF. The CDR3 DNA reads as TGCGCCAGCAGCTTGGAGAGCACCAACACTGAAGCTTTCTTT.

V usage is TRBV10-2 and J usage is TRBJ2-2, with a possible D match to TRBD1 (6 bases). Trimming removed 5 bases at V and 3 bases at J, with 10 bases between. CDR3 length: 14 residues. Germline-derived CDR1 and CDR2 are WSHSY and SAAADI. DNA for the CDR3: TGCGCCAGCAGTTCAGGGGTCTACACCGGGGAGCTGTTTTTT. Amino acid sequence: CASSSGVYTGELFF.